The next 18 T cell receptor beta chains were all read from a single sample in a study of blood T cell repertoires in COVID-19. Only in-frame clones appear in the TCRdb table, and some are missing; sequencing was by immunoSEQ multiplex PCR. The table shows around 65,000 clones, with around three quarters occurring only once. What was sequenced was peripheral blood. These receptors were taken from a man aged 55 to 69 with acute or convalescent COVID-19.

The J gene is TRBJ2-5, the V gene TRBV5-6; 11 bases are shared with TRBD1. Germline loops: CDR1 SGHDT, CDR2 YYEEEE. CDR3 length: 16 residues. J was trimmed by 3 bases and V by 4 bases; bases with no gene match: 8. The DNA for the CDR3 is TGTGCCAGCAGCAGCCGGACAGGGGGCTTTGAAGAGACCCAGTACTTC. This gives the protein CASSSRTGGFEETQYF. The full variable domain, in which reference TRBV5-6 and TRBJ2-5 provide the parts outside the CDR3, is DAGVTQSPTHLIKTRGQQVTLRCSPKSGHDTVSWYQQALGQGPQFIFQYYEEEERQRGNFPDRFSGHQFPNYSSELNVNALLLGDSALYLCASSSRTGGFEETQYFGPGTRLLVL.

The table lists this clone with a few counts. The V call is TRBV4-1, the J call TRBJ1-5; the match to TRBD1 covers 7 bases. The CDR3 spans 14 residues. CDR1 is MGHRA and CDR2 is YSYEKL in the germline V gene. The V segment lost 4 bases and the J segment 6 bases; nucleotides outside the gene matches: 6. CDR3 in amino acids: CASSLSTGLQPQHF. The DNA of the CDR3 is TGCGCCAGCAGCCTATCGACAGGGCTTCAGCCCCAGCATTTT.

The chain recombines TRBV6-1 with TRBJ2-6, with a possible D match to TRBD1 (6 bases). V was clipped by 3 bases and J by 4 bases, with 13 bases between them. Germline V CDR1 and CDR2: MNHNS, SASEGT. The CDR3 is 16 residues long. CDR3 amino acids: CASSDLQGYGANVLTF. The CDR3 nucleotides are TGTGCCAGCAGTGACCTACAGGGTTACGGGGCCAACGTCCTGACTTTC.

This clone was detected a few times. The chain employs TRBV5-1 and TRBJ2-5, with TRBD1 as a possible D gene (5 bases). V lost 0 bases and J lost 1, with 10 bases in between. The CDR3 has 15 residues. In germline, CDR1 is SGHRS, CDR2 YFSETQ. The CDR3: CASSLAVTGQETQYF. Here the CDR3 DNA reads TGCGCCAGCAGCTTGGCCGTTACAGGCCAAGAGACCCAGTACTTC. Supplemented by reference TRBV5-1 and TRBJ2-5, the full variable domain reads KAGVTQTPRYLIKTRGQQVTLSCSPISGHRSVSWYQQTPGQGLQFLFEYFSETQRNKGNFPGRFSGRQFSNSRSEMNVSTLELGDSALYLCASSLAVTGQETQYFGPGTRLLVL.

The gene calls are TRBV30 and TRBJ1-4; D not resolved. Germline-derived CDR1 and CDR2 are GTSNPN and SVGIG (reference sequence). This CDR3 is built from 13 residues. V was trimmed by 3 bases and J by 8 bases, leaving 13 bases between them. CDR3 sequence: CAWSGSAGEKLFF. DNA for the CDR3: TGTGCCTGGAGCGGGTCAGCGGGGGAAAAACTGTTTTTT. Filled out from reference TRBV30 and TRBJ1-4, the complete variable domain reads SQTIHQWPATLVQPVGSPLSLECTVEGTSNPNLYWYRQAAGRGLQLLFYSVGIGQISSEVPQNLSASRPQDRQFILSSKKLLLSDSGFYLCAWSGSAGEKLFFGSGTQLSVL.

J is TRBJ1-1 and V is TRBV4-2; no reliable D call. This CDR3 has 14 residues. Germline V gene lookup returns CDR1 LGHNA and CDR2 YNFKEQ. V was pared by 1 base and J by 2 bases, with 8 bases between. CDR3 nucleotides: TGTGCCAGCAGCCAAGGGAACAGAAACACTGAAGCTTTCTTT. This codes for CASSQGNRNTEAFF.

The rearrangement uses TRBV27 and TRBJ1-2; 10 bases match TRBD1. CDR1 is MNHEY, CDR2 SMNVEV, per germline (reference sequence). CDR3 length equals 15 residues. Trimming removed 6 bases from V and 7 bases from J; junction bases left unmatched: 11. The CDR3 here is CASSLGTGVRSGYTF. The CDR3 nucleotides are TGTGCCAGCAGCCTAGGGACAGGGGTTAGGAGTGGCTACACCTTC.

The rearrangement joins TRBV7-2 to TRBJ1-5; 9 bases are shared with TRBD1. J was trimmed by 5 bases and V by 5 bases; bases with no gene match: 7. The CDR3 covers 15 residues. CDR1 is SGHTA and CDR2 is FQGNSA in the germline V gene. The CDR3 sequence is CASSLVGQGYQPQHF. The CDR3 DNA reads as TGTGCCAGCAGCCTCGTGGGACAGGGTTATCAGCCCCAGCATTTT.

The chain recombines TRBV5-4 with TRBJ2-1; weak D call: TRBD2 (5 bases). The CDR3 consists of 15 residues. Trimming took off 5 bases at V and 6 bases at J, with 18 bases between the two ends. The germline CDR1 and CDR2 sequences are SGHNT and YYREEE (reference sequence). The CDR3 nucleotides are TGTGCCAGCAGACCAGACACCCGGAGGACCAATGAGCAGTTCTTC. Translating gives CASRPDTRRTNEQFF.

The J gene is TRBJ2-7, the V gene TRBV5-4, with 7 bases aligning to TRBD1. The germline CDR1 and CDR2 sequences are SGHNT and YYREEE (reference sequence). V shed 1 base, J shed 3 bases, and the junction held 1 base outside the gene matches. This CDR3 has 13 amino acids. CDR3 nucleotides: TGTGCCAGCAGCTTGAACAGGGGCTACGAGCAGTACTTC. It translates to CASSLNRGYEQYF.

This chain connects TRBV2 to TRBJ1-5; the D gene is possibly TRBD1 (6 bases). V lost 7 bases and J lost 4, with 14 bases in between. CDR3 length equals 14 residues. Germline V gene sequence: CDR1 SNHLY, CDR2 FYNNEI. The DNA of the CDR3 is TGTGCCAGCAAAGTCAGGGGAAGTAATCAGCCCCAGCATTTT. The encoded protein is CASKVRGSNQPQHF.

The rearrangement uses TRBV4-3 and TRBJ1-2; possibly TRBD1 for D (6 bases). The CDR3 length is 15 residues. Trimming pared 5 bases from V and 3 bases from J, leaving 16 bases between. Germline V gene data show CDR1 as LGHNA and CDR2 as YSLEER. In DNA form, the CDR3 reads TGCGCCAGCAGCTCCGAGGCACAGGGCTACTATGGCTACACCTTC. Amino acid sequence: CASSSEAQGYYGYTF.

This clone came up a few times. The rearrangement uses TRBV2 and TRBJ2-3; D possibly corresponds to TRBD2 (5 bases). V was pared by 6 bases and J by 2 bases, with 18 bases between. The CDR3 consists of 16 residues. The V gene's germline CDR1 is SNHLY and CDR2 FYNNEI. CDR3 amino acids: CASRGGIKLPTDTQYF. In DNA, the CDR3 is TGTGCCAGCAGAGGAGGTATTAAACTCCCCACAGATACGCAGTATTTT. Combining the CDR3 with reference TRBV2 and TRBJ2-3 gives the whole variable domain EPEVTQTPSHQVTQMGQEVILRCVPISNHLYFYWYRQILGQKVEFLVSFYNNEISEKSEIFDDQFSVERPDGSNFTLKIRSTKLEDSAMYFCASRGGIKLPTDTQYFGPGTRLTVL.

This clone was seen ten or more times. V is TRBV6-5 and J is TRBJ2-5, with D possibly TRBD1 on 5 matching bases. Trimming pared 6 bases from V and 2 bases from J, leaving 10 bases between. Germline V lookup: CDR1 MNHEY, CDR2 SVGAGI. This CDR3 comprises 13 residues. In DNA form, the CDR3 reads TGTGCCAGCAGCAGGACACATCAAGAGACCCAGTACTTC. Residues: CASSRTHQETQYF.

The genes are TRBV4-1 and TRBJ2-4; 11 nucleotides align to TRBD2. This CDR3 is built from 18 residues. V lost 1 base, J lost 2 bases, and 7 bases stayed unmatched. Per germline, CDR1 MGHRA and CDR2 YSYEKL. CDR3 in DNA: TGCGCCAGCAGCCAAGTAGCGGGGGGGCCCCGGTCCAAAAACATTCAGTACTTC. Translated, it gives CASSQVAGGPRSKNIQYF.

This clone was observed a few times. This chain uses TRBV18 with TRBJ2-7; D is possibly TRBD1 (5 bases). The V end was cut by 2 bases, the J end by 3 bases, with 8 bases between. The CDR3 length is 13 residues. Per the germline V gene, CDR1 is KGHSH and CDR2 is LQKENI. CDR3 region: CASSPVDSYEQYF. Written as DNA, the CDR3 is TGTGCCAGCTCACCAGTAGACAGCTACGAGCAGTACTTC.

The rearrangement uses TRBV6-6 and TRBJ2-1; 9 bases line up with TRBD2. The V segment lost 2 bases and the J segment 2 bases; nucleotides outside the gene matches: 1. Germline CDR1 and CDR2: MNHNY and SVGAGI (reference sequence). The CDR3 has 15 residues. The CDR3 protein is CASSYAGGTYNEQFF. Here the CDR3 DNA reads TGTGCCAGCAGTTACGCGGGGGGGACCTACAATGAGCAGTTCTTC.

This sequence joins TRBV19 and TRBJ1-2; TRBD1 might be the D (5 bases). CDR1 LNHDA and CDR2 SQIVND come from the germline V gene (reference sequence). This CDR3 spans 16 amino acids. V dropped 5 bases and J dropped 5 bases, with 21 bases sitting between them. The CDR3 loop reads CASSSKTGLGVYGYTF. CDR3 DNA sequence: TGTGCCAGTAGTTCCAAGACCGGGCTAGGGGTTTATGGCTACACCTTC.